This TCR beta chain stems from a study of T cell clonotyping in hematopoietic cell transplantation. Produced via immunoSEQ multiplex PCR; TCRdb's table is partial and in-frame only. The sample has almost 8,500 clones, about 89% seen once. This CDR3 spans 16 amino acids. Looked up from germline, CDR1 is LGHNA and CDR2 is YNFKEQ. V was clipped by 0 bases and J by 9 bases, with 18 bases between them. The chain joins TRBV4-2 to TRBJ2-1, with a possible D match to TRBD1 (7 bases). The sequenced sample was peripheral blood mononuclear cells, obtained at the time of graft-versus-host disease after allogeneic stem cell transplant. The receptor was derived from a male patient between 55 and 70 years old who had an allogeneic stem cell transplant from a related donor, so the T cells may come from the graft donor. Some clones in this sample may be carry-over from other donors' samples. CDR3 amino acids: CASSQEGGGPVGEQFF. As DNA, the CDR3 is TGTGCCAGCAGCCAAGAAGGAGGGGGCCCCGTGGGTGAGCAGTTCTTC.